These 7 T cell receptor beta chains originate from one sample sequenced in a study of cytomegalovirus exposure and HLA in healthy donors. It was with 60 Vbeta and 13 Jbeta primers that the PCR ran. Assay: immunoSEQ multiplex PCR; the TCRdb copy retains only in-frame clones and omits some. Of around 130,000 clones in the sample, over 80% were seen once. The sequenced material came from PBMCs. These receptors came from a female donor in good health and CMV-seronegative.

The rearrangement uses TRBV7-3 and TRBJ2-2; tentative D call: TRBD2 (5 bases). V lost 5 bases to trimming and J lost 7 bases, with 20 bases between them. CDR1 is SGHTA, CDR2 FQGTGA, per germline. This CDR3 is 16 amino acids long. CDR3 DNA sequence: TGTGCCAGCAGCACACGAGGAGGAGATGGGTTCGGGGAGCTGTTTTTT. Its translation is CASSTRGGDGFGELFF.

V gene TRBV5-1 combines with J gene TRBJ2-7; D may be TRBD1 (6 bases). There are 15 residues in the CDR3. V dropped 0 bases and J dropped 3 bases, with 13 bases sitting between them. Germline V lookup: CDR1 SGHRS, CDR2 YFSETQ. CDR3 DNA: TGCGCCAGCAGCTTGGAGGGACACCAAGTCTACGAGCAGTACTTC. It codes for CASSLEGHQVYEQYF.

This clone was recorded once. The genes are TRBV19 and TRBJ1-2; possible D gene TRBD1, 6 bases. CDR1 is LNHDA and CDR2 is SQIVND in the germline V gene (reference sequence). Trimming removed 9 bases from V and 8 bases from J, with 19 bases in between. The length of the CDR3 is 13 residues. The CDR3 here is CASHREYSPGYTF. CDR3 DNA sequence: TGTGCCAGCCACAGGGAATACTCTCCGGGCTACACCTTC.

This rearrangement joins TRBV12-5 to TRBJ2-1; TRBD2 matches at 11 bases. CDR1 LGHNT and CDR2 FRNRAP come from the germline V gene. The V gene end was trimmed by 1 base and the J gene end by 0 bases; junction bases not matched to a gene: 8. The CDR3 is 19 residues long. In DNA, the CDR3 is TGTGCTAGTGGTTTGGGGACTAGCGGGCTAAGGGGCTCCTACAATGAGCAGTTCTTC. Translation gives CASGLGTSGLRGSYNEQFF.

The gene calls are TRBV29-1 and TRBJ2-1; 10 bases fit TRBD2. The germline CDR1 and CDR2 sequences are SQVTM and ANQGSEA. The CDR3 is 14 amino acids. V shed 5 bases, J shed 3 bases, and the junction held 4 bases outside the gene matches. The CDR3 nucleotides are TGCAGCGTTAAGCGGGAGGGCCACTACAATGAGCAGTTCTTC. Residues: CSVKREGHYNEQFF.

This chain connects TRBV9 to TRBJ1-1, with D unresolved. The V end lost 4 bases, the J end lost 5 bases, and 12 bases lay between the germline ends. Germline assignment: CDR1 SGDLS and CDR2 YYNGEE. There are 13 residues in the CDR3. The chain's CDR3 is CASSPGGRTEAFF. The CDR3 DNA follows: TGTGCCAGCAGCCCCGGCGGAAGGACTGAAGCTTTCTTT.

The genes are TRBV6-5 and TRBJ1-4, with TRBD1 identical over 8 bases. The CDR3 consists of 14 residues. CDR1 is MNHEY and CDR2 is SVGAGI in the germline V gene. The V segment lost 6 bases and the J segment 10 bases; nucleotides outside the gene matches: 10. The CDR3 DNA sequence: TGTGCCAGCAGCCCCATGGGGACAGGAGGAAAACTGTTTTTT. This gives the protein CASSPMGTGGKLFF.